This T cell receptor beta chain was identified during a study of tumor and adjacent non-tumor tissue in lung cancer (dated by TCRdb to between 2017 and 2018). In terms of the full investigation: By cancer type, the cohort comprised eleven to twelve adenocarcinoma patients, a couple of squamous cell carcinoma patients and 1 small cell lung cancer patient. A total of around 130,000,000 productive TCRbeta reads were generated by sequencing, corresponding to an average of about 4.2 million reads per sample. TCRbeta CDR3 sequencing was performed on 30 to 35 paired specimens, with one tumor sample and one normal lung sample collected per patient. The roughly 15 patients were aged roughly 30 to 85 years, included around ten men and 5 women, and had TNM stage I to III disease. The study compared bulk TCRbeta repertoires from lung tumor tissue and matched distant non-tumor lung tissue of approximately 14 lung cancer patients.

Concerning this clonotype: The antigen it binds to is not known. No base-level quality is on record; no much larger clone is a single base apart.

What the work shows at the level of the full study, not this receptor alone: Tumor tissue showed significantly greater TCR diversity (inverse Simpson) than normal lung tissue (around 450 vs 150, P = 0.0075, Mann-Whitney U test). Younger patients had significantly higher TCR diversity, and higher tumor TCR diversity was associated with shorter overall and disease-free survival. A significantly larger cumulative share of the repertoire was made up by the top 100 clones in normal lung than in tumor tissue. The methods do not name the sequencing platform or mention unique molecular identifiers. With only 15 patients in the cohort, the authors noted that larger samples and more detailed clinical data are needed. Peripheral blood was not sequenced, so blood TCRbeta repertoires in these lung cancer patients were not examined.

V sheds 1 base and J sheds 1 base, leaving 23 bases between their ends. According to the germline V gene (reference sequence), CDR1 reads DFQATT and CDR2 reads SNEGSKA. The CDR3 goes from the cysteine to the phenylalanine over 19 residues. The read is trimmed to its CDR3 DNA, 57 bases read in frame from base 1. RNA was isolated from bulk, unsorted tissue, and RNA quality was assessed with a NanoDrop ND-1000 and an Agilent 2100. Distant non-tumor tissue taken more than 3 cm from the tumor edge was used as the normal lung sample. Donors were newly diagnosed lung cancer patients admitted for thoracic surgery in China between August and November 2014, without prior chemotherapy. Anyone who had undergone radiotherapy or chemotherapy before, or who had another cancer at the same time, was left out of the study. Surgical tissue pieces of about 1-2.1 cm3 were preserved in RNAlater solution and stored at -80 °C until use.

The protocol used for the library was multiplex PCR. The sample was run on an Illumina HiSeq 2500. TCRbeta libraries were constructed through three rounds of nested PCR with primers (Table S4) according to protocols adapted from ARM-PCR. Before sequencing, PCR products of 200-500 bp were cut from the gel and purified using the QIAquick gel extraction kit. On the study's bioinformatics: Trimmomatic was used to clean the reads, FLASH merged the cleaned reads into complete CDR3 sequences, and MiTCR assigned the sequences to V(D)J germline segments. Clonal diversity was calculated as the inverse Simpson's index using VDJtools. In-frame sequences without a premature stop codon were defined as productive reads. TCRdb reworked the public reads: Q25 trimming with fastp, MiXCR clone assembly, productive beta chains retained. Each CDR3 protein appears once, grouped with its most common genes and DNA. The V and J calls shown here were made by TCRdb, not taken from the authors' results. Counted in this sample were about 76,000 distinct CDR3 sequences; 65% to 85% of them appeared once. The top ten clonotypes cover 50% to 65% of the sample.

The V and J segments used are TRBV20-1 and TRBJ2-4; D gene: possibly TRBD1, on 5 matching bases. This TCR was recovered from a man between 60 and 70 years old with non-small cell lung cancer. Sequencing used distant non-tumor lung tissue. CDR3 region: CSARVADWALQVAKNIQYF. The DNA reads TGCAGTGCTAGAGTCGCCGACTGGGCCCTACAGGTGGCCAAAAACATTCAGTACTTC.